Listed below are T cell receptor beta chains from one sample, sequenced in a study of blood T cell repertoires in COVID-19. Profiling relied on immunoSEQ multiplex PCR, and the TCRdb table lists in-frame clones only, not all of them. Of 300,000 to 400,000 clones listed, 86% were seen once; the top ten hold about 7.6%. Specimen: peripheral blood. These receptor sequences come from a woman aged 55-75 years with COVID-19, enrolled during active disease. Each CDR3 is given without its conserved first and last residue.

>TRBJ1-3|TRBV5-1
ASSLMGQRGNTIY
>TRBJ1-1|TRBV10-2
ASSGPLEAF
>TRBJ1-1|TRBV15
ATSRDPGIGEAF
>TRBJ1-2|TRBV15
ATSRDLGGYNYGYT
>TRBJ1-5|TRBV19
ASSPDRGLSGNQPQH
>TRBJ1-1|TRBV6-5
ASSYSTENTEAF
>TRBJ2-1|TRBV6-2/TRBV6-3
ASSRQGARNEQF
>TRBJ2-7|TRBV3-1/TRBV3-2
ASMDRAHEQY
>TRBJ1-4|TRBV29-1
SVKTGPNEKLF
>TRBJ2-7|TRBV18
ASSLGQGAYEQY
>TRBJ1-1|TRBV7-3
ASSTTGNTEAF
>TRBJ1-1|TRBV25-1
ASSDRGTEAF
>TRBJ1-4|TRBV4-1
ASSQVRGASTNEKLF
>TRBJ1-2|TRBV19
ASSSWLGFYT
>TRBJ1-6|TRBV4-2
ASSQAGGGHNSPLH
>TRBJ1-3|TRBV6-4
AMQGSGNTIY
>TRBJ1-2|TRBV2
ASSEARRGSSYGYT
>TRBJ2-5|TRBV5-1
ASSSGTGTKETQY
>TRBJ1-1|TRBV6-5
ASSSPNRNTEAF
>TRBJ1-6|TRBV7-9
AIQVTGYNSPLH
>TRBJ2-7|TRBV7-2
ASSGADYEQY
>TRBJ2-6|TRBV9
ASSRAGSGANVLT
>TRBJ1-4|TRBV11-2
ASSLRPGKANEKLF
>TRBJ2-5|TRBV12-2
ASRVRGLQETQY
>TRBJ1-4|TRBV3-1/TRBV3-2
ASSQKDRERNEKLF
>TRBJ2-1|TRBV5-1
ASSLGTGGPIHEQF
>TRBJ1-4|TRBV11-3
ASSSAAEGASEKLF
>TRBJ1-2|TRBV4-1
ASSQGTAYGYT
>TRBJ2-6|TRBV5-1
ASNEGGANVLT
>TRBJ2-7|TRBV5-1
ASSLVVRDNHYEQY
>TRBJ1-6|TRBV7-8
ASTPGTGNSPLH
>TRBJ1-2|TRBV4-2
ASSQAGGAYGYT
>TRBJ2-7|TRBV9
ASSAHSDEQY
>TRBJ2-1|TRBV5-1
ASTLLGSSYNEQF
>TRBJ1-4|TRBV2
ASSWDRGNEKLF
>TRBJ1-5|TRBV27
ASSFQGQGNQPQH
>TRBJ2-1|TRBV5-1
ASSLKAGGLPNEQF
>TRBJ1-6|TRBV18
ASSRAGTGDSPLH
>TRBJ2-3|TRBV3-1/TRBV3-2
ASSQDGRGTQY
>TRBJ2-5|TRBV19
ASTKGQGVETQY
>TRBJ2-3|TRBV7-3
ASSPSSTDTQY
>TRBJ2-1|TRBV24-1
ATSDAGTGDNEQF
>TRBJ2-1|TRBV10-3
AISGSLVTEQF
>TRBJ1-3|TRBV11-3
ASSFPSSGNTIY
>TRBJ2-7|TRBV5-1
ASSLRAGLSYEQY
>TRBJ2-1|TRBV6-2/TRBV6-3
ASSYGRRTPNNEQF
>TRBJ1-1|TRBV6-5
ASSPGGMNTEAF
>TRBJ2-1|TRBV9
ASSPRLAGLGGEQF
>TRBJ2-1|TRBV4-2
ASRAENAPYNEQF